Following are 12 T cell receptor beta chains from one sample sequenced in a study of beta chain features in type 1 diabetes. Since all of the isolated RNA was reverse transcribed, expressed TCRB transcripts were what got sequenced. Using immunoSEQ multiplex PCR, the repertoire was profiled, and TCRdb retains in-frame clones only, with some absent. The repertoire has around 310,000 clones, approximately 9.9% of them found once; the top ten carry around 0.015%. The sequenced material came from naive CD4+ T cells from blood. The receptors derive from a woman aged 25 to 39 in good health.

V usage is TRBV19 and J usage is TRBJ2-6; D is unresolved. The V gene lost 5 bases and the J gene lost 1 base, with 6 bases spanning the gap. CDR1 and CDR2 from the germline V gene are LNHDA and SQIVND (reference sequence). The CDR3 covers 14 residues. CDR3 coding DNA: TGTGCCAGTAGTCGGGTTTCTGGGGCCAACGTCCTGACTTTC. It codes for CASSRVSGANVLTF.

This sequence joins TRBV6-6 and TRBJ2-1; D gene ambiguous. With 6 bases removed from V and 9 bases from J, the gap between germline ends came to 9 bases. Germline V gives CDR1 MNHNY, CDR2 SVGAGI (reference sequence). The CDR3 is 11 residues long. The CDR3 region has the DNA TGTGCCAGCAGCCTTGTAGTTGAGCAGTTCTTC. Residues: CASSLVVEQFF.

The chain carries TRBV9 and TRBJ2-1, with TRBD2 matching over 12 bases. The trim removed 4 bases at V and 7 bases at J, leaving 9 bases unmatched. The CDR3 contains 16 residues. The germline gives CDR1 SGDLS, CDR2 YYNGEE. The CDR3: CASSPDRLAGANEQFF. For the CDR3, the DNA is TGTGCCAGCAGCCCAGACCGACTAGCGGGAGCTAATGAGCAGTTCTTC.

This clone was counted a few times. Written as DNA, the CDR3 is TGTGCCAGCAGTTTCCCCTGGGGAGGGCAAGAGACCCAGTACTTC. Its translation: CASSFPWGGQETQYF. V and J are TRBV28 and TRBJ2-5; TRBD2 aligns across 7 bases. Germline assignment: CDR1 MDHEN and CDR2 SYDVKM. There are 15 residues in the CDR3. Trimming cost V 3 bases and J 2 bases; bases outside gene matches: 6.

This clone has more than one count but fewer than ten. The junction departs from the called germline gene at one end, perhaps through a read error. This rearrangement joins TRBV7-6 to TRBJ2-5; 9 nucleotides align to TRBD1. CDR1 and CDR2 (germline): SGHVS, FNYEAQ. This CDR3 has 14 amino acids. CDR3 sequence: CASTLNRGRETQYF. For the CDR3, the DNA is TGTGCCAGCACCTTAAACAGGGGGCGGGAGACCCAGTACTTC.

This sequence joins TRBV7-2 and TRBJ2-3; D remains unclear. CDR3 length: 12 residues. The V gene's germline CDR1 is SGHTA and CDR2 FQGNSA. Trimming cost V 2 bases and J 7 bases, with 7 bases left between them. CDR3 protein: CASSLSQNTQYF. CDR3 sequence (DNA): TGTGCCAGCAGCTTAAGTCAGAATACGCAGTATTTT.

This clone has more than one count but fewer than ten. This chain connects TRBV5-6 to TRBJ1-4, with 7 bases fitting TRBD1. This CDR3 is built from 14 residues. V shed 1 base and J 7 bases; nucleotides not matched to a gene: 4. Germline V CDR1 and CDR2: SGHDT, YYEEEE. The CDR3 bases are TGTGCCAGCAGCTTGCGAGGGGGCGGTGAAAAACTGTTTTTT. Protein product: CASSLRGGGEKLFF.

This chain uses TRBV11-1 with TRBJ1-1; 7 nucleotides match TRBD1. Germline values: CDR1 SGHAT, CDR2 FQDESV (reference sequence). The J segment lost 1 base and the V segment lost 6 bases, leaving 11 bases of the junction unmatched. This CDR3 contains 16 residues. In nucleotides, the CDR3 is TGTGCCAGCAGTCCGCGGCACGGGACAGCGAACACTGAAGCTTTCTTT. It codes for CASSPRHGTANTEAFF. Full variable domain (remainder filled in from reference TRBV11-1 and TRBJ1-1): EAEVAQSPRYKITEKSQAVAFWCDPISGHATLYWYRQILGQGPELLVQFQDESVVDDSQLPKDRFSAERLKGVDSTLKIQPAELGDSAMYLCASSPRHGTANTEAFFGQGTRLTVV.

This clone appeared a few times. This chain joins TRBV30 and TRBJ1-4; D is possibly TRBD1 (5 bases). The CDR3 is 12 residues long. Germline CDR1 GTSNPN, CDR2 SVGIG (reference sequence). The V end lost 4 bases, the J end lost 7 bases, and 10 bases lay between the germline ends. CDR3 sequence (DNA): TGTGCCTGGATGCAGGGTGGTGAAAAACTGTTTTTT. Translated: CAWMQGGEKLFF.

This clone was detected a few times. This chain uses TRBV19 with TRBJ2-2; D possibly corresponds to TRBD1 (6 bases). The V end lost 7 bases, the J end lost 7 bases, and 19 bases lay between the germline ends. Germline V CDR1 and CDR2: LNHDA, SQIVND (reference sequence). There are 15 residues in the CDR3. CDR3 sequence: CASTSRGGMVGELFF. The CDR3 region has the DNA TGTGCCAGTACATCCAGGGGTGGAATGGTCGGGGAGCTGTTTTTT.

V gene TRBV9 combines with J gene TRBJ2-5; 8 nucleotides align to TRBD2. This CDR3 has 15 amino acids. The germline V gene encodes CDR1 SGDLS and CDR2 YYNGEE. The V segment lost 4 bases and the J segment 5 bases; nucleotides outside the gene matches: 10. The CDR3 DNA sequence: TGTGCCAGCAGCCGTTTGGCGGGAGGCACGGAGACCCAGTACTTC. This codes for CASSRLAGGTETQYF.

This clone turned up a few times. This chain uses TRBV4-3 with TRBJ2-2; D not certain. Per the germline V gene, CDR1 is LGHNA and CDR2 is YSLEER. The CDR3 is 16 residues long. With 1 base removed from V and 1 base from J, the gap between germline ends came to 10 bases. CDR3 residues: CASSQGSGMNTGELFF. The CDR3, as DNA: TGCGCCAGCAGCCAAGGATCAGGAATGAACACCGGGGAGCTGTTTTTT.